This TCR beta chain was captured in a study of T cells after yellow fever vaccination. Findings and caveats of the study: Contaminating bulk clonotypes could be abundant in FACS-sorted repertoires.

CDR1 and CDR2 (germline): LGHNA, YSLEER. V lost 4 bases, J lost 7 bases, and 7 bases stayed unmatched. The CDR3 consists of 15 residues. For TCR, cDNA came from 5'RACE template switching, which added a universal primer site and UMIs. TCRdb redid the calling of the 5' RACE reads with MiXCR, one entry per CDR3 protein. The table records 300,000 to 400,000 distinct CDR3 sequences, under 5% of them present only once. On this clonotype: Its antigen is not known.

The receptor was isolated from a man between 18 and 29 years old who received the YFV17D yellow fever vaccine. The source was PBMCs, collected 5 days after the yellow fever booster vaccination. This chain connects TRBV4-3 to TRBJ2-2; 9 positions match TRBD1. The CDR3 sequence: CASSRTTGGHGELFF. The DNA for the CDR3 is TGCGCCAGCAGCCGAACAACAGGGGGCCACGGGGAGCTGTTTTTT.